This T cell receptor beta chain is drawn from a study of CD8 T cells in Susac syndrome. In this sample, this clonotype turned up a few times. No antigen is known for it. CDR1 and CDR2 (germline): SQVTM, ANQGSEA. The V and J ends lost 1 base and 1 base respectively, with 11 bases between them. The CDR3 sequence is 14 residues long. Study-wide findings and caveats: As the study acknowledged, the number of individuals in its TCR sequencing and HLA analysis was relatively small.

RNA totalling about 0.5 to 1 ug underwent reverse transcription with random hexamers. With immunoSEQ multiplex PCR, TCR beta CDR3 was amplified across 54 Vbeta and 13 Jbeta. TCRdb independently ran MiXCR on the immunoSEQ multiplex PCR reads; one entry per CDR3 protein. The sample has a few hundred thousand distinct CDR3 sequences, about 95% seen once; the top ten hold 0.095%. TEMRA cells were FACS-enriched, and CD8+ and CD4+ T cells were isolated negatively. The TCR comes from a human donor with multiple sclerosis. This chain connects TRBV29-1 to TRBJ2-7; possibly TRBD1 for D (6 bases). Sequencing input: CD4+ T cells from PBMCs. The chain's CDR3 is CSVEAGVGSYEQYF. CDR3 in DNA: TGCAGCGTTGAAGCAGGGGTGGGGTCCTACGAGCAGTACTTC.